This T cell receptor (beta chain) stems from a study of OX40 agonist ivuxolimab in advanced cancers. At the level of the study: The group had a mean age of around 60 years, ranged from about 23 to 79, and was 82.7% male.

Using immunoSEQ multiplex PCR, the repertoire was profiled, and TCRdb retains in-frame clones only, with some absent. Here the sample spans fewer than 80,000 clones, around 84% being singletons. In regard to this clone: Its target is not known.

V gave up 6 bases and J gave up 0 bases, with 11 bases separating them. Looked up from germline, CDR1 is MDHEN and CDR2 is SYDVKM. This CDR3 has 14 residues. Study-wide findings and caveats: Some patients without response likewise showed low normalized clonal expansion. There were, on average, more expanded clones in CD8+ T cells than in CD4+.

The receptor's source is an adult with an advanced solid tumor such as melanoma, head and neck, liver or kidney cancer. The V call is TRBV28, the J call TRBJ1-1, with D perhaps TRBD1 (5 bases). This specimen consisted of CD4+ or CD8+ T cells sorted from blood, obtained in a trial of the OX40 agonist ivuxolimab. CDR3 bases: TGTGCCAGCAGGGAGGGACTCCTGAACACTGAAGCTTTCTTT. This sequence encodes CASREGLLNTEAFF.